What follows are 32 T cell receptor beta chains derived from one specimen sequenced in a study of T-cell memory formation after mild COVID-19 (dated by TCRdb to the early 2020s). The method was 5' RACE. Sequenced on an Illumina NovaSeq 6000. The public reads were reprocessed in TCRdb via fastp at Q25 and MiXCR, keeping in-frame beta chains. Rows matching on CDR3 protein sequence are summarized as one entry with the most common DNA and genes. This sample gives fewer than 250,000 distinct CDR3 sequences in total; over 9.5% of them show up just once. Around 3.3% of the sample lies in the top ten. Sequencing used PBMCs or a T cell subset sorted from them (not recorded which). All receptors derive from a man aged 18 to 30 who had mild COVID-19 (a few samples of this study predate the infection). The sample titles of this study are shuffled in the database, so cell type and time point are left out; the donor was told from shared clones.

This chain uses TRBV6-5 with TRBJ2-1; D might be TRBD2 (5 bases). CDR3 length equals 14 residues. V lost 6 bases, J lost 8 bases, and 17 bases lay in between. CDR1 is MNHEY, CDR2 SVGAGI, per germline. DNA of the CDR3: TGTGCCAGCAGGGGAGCTGGCGGAGTAGATGAGCAGTTCTTC. Amino acid sequence: CASRGAGGVDEQFF.

Many counts were recorded for this clonotype. The J gene is TRBJ2-5, the V gene TRBV5-1; tentatively, D is TRBD2 (5 bases). The CDR3 consists of 14 residues. Trimming left V 4 bases short and J 5 bases short, with 15 bases between. From germline, CDR1 is SGHRS and CDR2 YFSETQ. In nucleotides, the CDR3 is TGCGCCAGCAGCCCCCCGAGCGGACTGGAGACCCAGTACTTC. Protein sequence: CASSPPSGLETQYF.

This clonotype has more than one count but fewer than ten. V gene TRBV6-2 or TRBV6-3 combines with J gene TRBJ2-7; possibly TRBD1 for D (6 bases). The germline V and J ends were trimmed by 5 bases and 4 bases, with 12 bases remaining between them. This CDR3 has 13 amino acids. Looked up from germline, CDR1 is MNHEY and CDR2 is SVGEGT. This CDR3 reads CASSDTGIYEQYV. The CDR3 region has the DNA TGTGCCAGCAGTGACACAGGGATTTACGAGCAGTACGTC.

This chain connects TRBV20-1 to TRBJ2-3; possibly TRBD1 or TRBD2 for D (7 bases each). Germline CDR1 and CDR2: DFQATT and SNEGSKA (reference sequence). CDR3 size: 15 residues. With 6 bases removed from V and 4 bases from J, the gap between germline ends came to 20 bases. The CDR3 loop reads CSAQKRDSGADTQYF. DNA of the CDR3: TGCAGTGCGCAGAAGCGGGACAGTGGGGCAGATACGCAGTATTTT.

This clonotype was seen more than once but under ten times. The chain links TRBV2 to TRBJ2-5; possible D gene TRBD2, 7 bases. Germline V gene sequence: CDR1 SNHLY, CDR2 FYNNEI. This CDR3 contains 14 residues. Trimming cost V 4 bases and J 5 bases, with 14 bases left between them. The CDR3 nucleotides are TGTGCCAGCAGTGTTTTCGGGGGGCAGGAGACCCAGTACTTC. This codes for CASSVFGGQETQYF.

The chain is built from TRBV12-3 or TRBV12-4 and TRBJ1-2; D remains ambiguous. V lost 3 bases, J lost 8 bases, and 22 bases lay in between. This CDR3 region has 16 residues. CDR3 in amino acids: CASSLYTGYGTDGYTF. The CDR3 nucleotides are TGTGCCAGCAGTTTGTATACGGGGTATGGTACCGACGGCTACACCTTC.

The rearrangement uses TRBV18 and TRBJ2-6; no clear D. From germline, CDR1 is KGHSH and CDR2 LQKENI. Trimming cost V 2 bases and J 0 bases, with 8 bases left between them. This CDR3 spans 16 amino acids. The CDR3 sequence: CASSPRIGSGANVLTF. The CDR3 DNA is TGTGCCAGCTCACCAAGGATCGGCTCTGGGGCCAACGTCCTGACTTTC.

This clonotype was seen a handful of times. The V call is TRBV20-1, the J call TRBJ2-2, with 11 bases fitting TRBD1. Per the germline V gene, CDR1 is DFQATT and CDR2 is SNEGSKA (reference sequence). The CDR3 runs 17 residues. V lost 4 bases to trimming and J lost 0 bases; unmatched junction nucleotides: 7. The CDR3 region is CSAKGQGASSNTGELFF. The CDR3 DNA is TGCAGTGCTAAAGGACAGGGGGCCTCTTCGAACACCGGGGAGCTGTTTTTT.

The genes are TRBV1 and TRBJ2-3; the D segment call TRBD1 is taken from the table without a DNA check. TRBV1 is a pseudogene locus. This CDR3 contains 17 residues. Here the CDR3 DNA reads TGCACCAGCAGCCAACTCCGGGAACCCAGTAGCACAGATACGCAGTATTTT. It codes for CTSSQLREPSSTDTQYF.

This clonotype was observed many times. The chain is built from TRBV5-1 and TRBJ2-7; no clear D gene. CDR3 size: 12 residues. The germline CDR1 and CDR2 sequences are SGHRS and YFSETQ. The germline V and J ends were trimmed by 1 base and 6 bases, with 8 bases remaining between them. CDR3 residues: CASSLPPGEQYV. The DNA of the CDR3 is TGCGCCAGCAGCTTGCCACCTGGCGAGCAGTACGTC.

Only a few counts were recorded for this clonotype. V usage is TRBV12-3 or TRBV12-4 and J usage is TRBJ2-3, with D uncertain. CDR3 length equals 12 residues. Between the trimmed V and J ends, which lost 6 bases and 3 bases, there was a span of 7 bases. The CDR3 nucleotides read TGTGCCAGCAGGACGGCGACAGATACGCAGTATTTT. Translated, it gives CASRTATDTQYF.

There are a few counts of this clonotype. This rearrangement joins TRBV3-1 to TRBJ2-2, with D unclear. V lost 1 base to trimming and J lost 7 bases, with 10 bases between them. The CDR3 is made up of 14 amino acids. Germline V gene sequence: CDR1 LGHDT, CDR2 YNNKEL (reference sequence). CDR3 region: CASSQGSGVGELFF. The CDR3 DNA follows: TGTGCCAGCAGCCAAGGTTCGGGTGTCGGGGAGCTGTTTTTT.

The chain combines TRBV27 with TRBJ2-7, with 8 nucleotides matching TRBD1. After removal of 10 bases from V and 5 bases from J, the junction contained 13 bases not matched to a gene. This CDR3 region has 14 residues. The V gene's germline CDR1 is MNHEY and CDR2 SMNVEV (reference sequence). CDR3 in amino acids: CAIPQGAGGHEQYV. Here the CDR3 DNA reads TGTGCCATCCCCCAGGGGGCAGGGGGCCACGAGCAGTACGTC.

This clonotype came up a few times. In DNA form, the CDR3 reads TGCGCCAGCAGCCAAGATAAGGGCCTCTCTGCCTACGAGCAGTACTTC. Protein: CASSQDKGLSAYEQYF. The chain couples TRBV4-3 to TRBJ2-7; D ambiguous. In germline, CDR1 is LGHNA, CDR2 YSLEER. This CDR3 has 16 amino acids. The ends were cut back, 0 bases at V and 2 bases at J, with 14 bases in the middle.

This chain joins TRBV6-6 and TRBJ2-2; no clear D. The V and J ends lost 7 bases and 7 bases respectively, with 10 bases between them. The CDR3 runs 12 residues. Germline CDR1 MNHNY, CDR2 SVGAGI (reference sequence). The CDR3 reads CASTKRGGELFF. CDR3 coding DNA: TGTGCCAGCACCAAAAGAGGCGGGGAGCTGTTTTTT.

In this sample, this clonotype turned up many times. V gene TRBV5-1 combines with J gene TRBJ2-2; 8 nucleotides match TRBD2. J lost 7 bases, V lost 6 bases, and 5 bases had no gene match. The germline V gene encodes CDR1 SGHRS and CDR2 YFSETQ. This CDR3 is 13 amino acids long. CDR3 residues: CASTGGAGGELFF. Here the CDR3 DNA reads TGCGCCAGCACCGGGGGGGCCGGCGGGGAGCTGTTTTTT.

This clonotype was seen repeatedly, ten times or more. The gene calls are TRBV7-9 and TRBJ2-1; D perhaps matches TRBD1 (6 bases). V was clipped by 4 bases and J by 2 bases, with 15 bases between them. CDR1 SEHNR and CDR2 FQNEAQ come from the germline V gene (reference sequence). CDR3 length: 16 amino acids. The CDR3 bases are TGTGCCAGCAGCTCCAGACAGGCTGGGACCTACAATGAGCAGTTCTTC. Protein product: CASSSRQAGTYNEQFF.

The chain combines TRBV6-5 with TRBJ2-5; 7 bases agree with TRBD2. The germline CDR1 and CDR2 sequences are MNHEY and SVGAGI. The CDR3 is made up of 15 amino acids. The V and J ends lost 6 bases and 5 bases, in that order; junction bases with no gene match: 12. CDR3 residues: CASSPRGEGVETQYF. In DNA, the CDR3 is TGTGCCAGCAGCCCCCGGGGGGAGGGCGTGGAGACCCAGTACTTC.

The chain has TRBV4-2 and TRBJ2-3; 10 nucleotides align to TRBD2. The germline V gene encodes CDR1 LGHNA and CDR2 YNFKEQ. V gave up 3 bases and J gave up 2 bases; unmatched junction bases: 5. The CDR3 sequence is 16 residues long. The CDR3 loop reads CASSQRAGGNTDTQYF. The CDR3 bases are TGTGCCAGCAGCCAGAGAGCGGGGGGGAACACAGATACGCAGTATTTT.

The rearrangement joins TRBV7-2 to TRBJ1-5; 11 nucleotides agree with TRBD1. The CDR3 is made up of 14 amino acids. The germline gives CDR1 SGHTA, CDR2 FQGNSA. V lost 6 bases and J lost 7; bases outside the gene matches: 5. The CDR3 DNA reads as TGTGCCAGCAGACGGACAGGGGGCGGACAGCCCCAGCATTTT. It yields the protein CASRRTGGGQPQHF. Full variable domain (missing parts from reference TRBV7-2 and TRBJ1-5): GAGVSQSPSNKVTEKGKDVELRCDPISGHTALYWYRQSLGQGLEFLIYFQGNSAPDKSGLPSDRFSAERTGGSVSTLTIQRTQQEDSAVYLCASRRTGGGQPQHFGDGTRLSIL.

This clonotype turned up a few times. The chain uses TRBV24-1 and TRBJ2-5; no reliable D call. With 5 bases removed from V and 9 bases from J, the gap between germline ends came to 18 bases. The CDR3 loop spans 14 amino acids. Germline V gene lookup returns CDR1 KGHDR and CDR2 SFDVKD. For the CDR3, the DNA is TGTGCCACCAGTGGGGTAGAAGGCTATGAGCCCCAGTACTTC. This sequence encodes CATSGVEGYEPQYF.

This clonotype was recorded a few times. This chain uses TRBV12-3 or TRBV12-4 with TRBJ1-5; 10 bases fit TRBD1. V trimming: 5 bases; J trimming: 7 bases; junction bases outside the gene matches: 5. This CDR3 comprises 14 residues. The CDR3 DNA reads TGTGCCAGCAGTGGGACAGGGGTATACCAGCCCCAGCATTTT. It translates to CASSGTGVYQPQHF.

The chain recombines TRBV7-6 with TRBJ2-5, with D uncertain. In germline, CDR1 is SGHVS, CDR2 FNYEAQ. The V gene lost 5 bases and the J gene lost 0 bases, with 13 bases spanning the gap. There are 15 residues in the CDR3. DNA for the CDR3: TGTGCCAGCAGCCGAAGCCCCGAATACCAAGAGACCCAGTACTTC. This codes for CASSRSPEYQETQYF.

This clonotype was seen only a few times. This chain joins TRBV6-2 or TRBV6-3 and TRBJ2-5; TRBD2 might be the D (5 bases). The CDR3 contains 16 residues. Trimming pared 6 bases from V and 7 bases from J, leaving 24 bases between. Germline CDR1 reads MNHEY; CDR2 reads SVGEGT. The CDR3 DNA reads as TGTGCCAGCAGAGCCAAGGTGATCGCGGGCGCAAGGACCCAGTACTTC. Its translation: CASRAKVIAGARTQYF.

The chain recombines TRBV2 with TRBJ2-1; a possible D gene is TRBD2 (5 bases). Germline values: CDR1 SNHLY, CDR2 FYNNEI. The V end was cut by 6 bases, the J end by 6 bases, with 12 bases between. The CDR3 totals 13 residues. The CDR3 loop is CASRNDYSNEQFF. CDR3 coding DNA: TGTGCCAGCAGGAACGACTACTCCAATGAGCAGTTCTTC.

The V and J genes are TRBV12-3 or TRBV12-4 and TRBJ1-1; no reliable D call. Trimming removed 5 bases at V and 11 bases at J, with 15 bases between. There are 12 residues in the CDR3. The CDR3 nucleotides are TGTGCCAGCAGTAGACAAGGACTCTCGGCTTTCTTT. As protein: CASSRQGLSAFF.

This clonotype was found a few times. The chain links TRBV10-2 to TRBJ2-3; D gene uncertain. CDR3 length equals 15 residues. Germline CDR1 is WSHSY and CDR2 is SAAADI. V lost 3 bases to trimming and J lost 0 bases, with 10 bases between them. The chain's CDR3 is CASSDGVLSTDTQYF. Here the CDR3 DNA reads TGCGCCAGCAGTGATGGCGTCCTTAGCACAGATACGCAGTATTTT.

A few counts support this clonotype. The CDR3 reads CSARVAGMNTGELFF. Here the CDR3 DNA reads TGCAGTGCTAGAGTGGCGGGGATGAACACCGGGGAGCTGTTTTTT. This chain connects TRBV20-1 to TRBJ2-2, with TRBD2 as a possible D gene (6 bases). Trimming removed 1 base from V and 1 base from J, with 10 bases in between. Germline V CDR1 and CDR2: DFQATT, SNEGSKA (reference sequence). The CDR3 sequence is 15 residues long.

The chain couples TRBV20-1 to TRBJ2-1; 11 bases line up with TRBD2. The CDR3 has 16 residues. Germline CDR1 is DFQATT and CDR2 is SNEGSKA (reference sequence). The J segment lost 3 bases and the V segment lost 3 bases, leaving 7 bases of the junction unmatched. This chain's CDR3 is CSARATSGGLYNEQFF. CDR3 coding DNA: TGCAGTGCTAGGGCTACTAGCGGGGGTCTCTACAATGAGCAGTTCTTC.

This clonotype occurred a few times. V and J are TRBV18 and TRBJ1-2; a possible D gene is TRBD1 (5 bases). The ends were cut back, 3 bases at V and 1 base at J, with 9 bases in the middle. Per germline, CDR1 KGHSH and CDR2 LQKENI. This CDR3 spans 14 amino acids. The CDR3 DNA is TGTGCCAGCTCACCTGAAGGGGATAACTATGGCTACACCTTC. This gives the protein CASSPEGDNYGYTF.

Many counts were recorded for this clonotype. The chain employs TRBV5-1 and TRBJ2-3, with D perhaps matching TRBD2 (6 bases). Looked up from germline, CDR1 is SGHRS and CDR2 is YFSETQ. CDR3 size: 14 residues. Trimming removed 0 bases from V and 8 bases from J, with 13 bases in between. CDR3 residues: CASSLDGGSGTQYF. CDR3 DNA sequence: TGCGCCAGCAGCTTGGATGGGGGTAGCGGTACGCAGTATTTT.

This clonotype was seen ten or more times. The chain employs TRBV7-6 and TRBJ1-2; tentative D call: TRBD1 (6 bases). CDR3 size: 14 residues. V lost 3 bases and J lost 1, with 9 bases in between. The germline CDR1 and CDR2 sequences are SGHVS and FNYEAQ. CDR3 region: CASSLGHLNYGYTF. Here the CDR3 DNA reads TGTGCCAGCAGCTTGGGACACCTTAACTATGGCTACACCTTC.